This TCR beta chain was identified in a study of blood T cells in healthy people across ages. The CDR3 has 14 residues. The V end lost 6 bases, the J end lost 2 bases, and 11 bases lay between the germline ends. CDR1 MDHEN and CDR2 SYDVKM come from the germline V gene. It was with a sample-barcoded 5' primer and a J-beta primer mix that a second PCR of roughly 7 to 11 cycles was run. TCRdb reprocessed the 5' RACE reads with MiXCR, giving one entry per CDR3 protein. The data hold around 600,000 distinct CDR3 sequences, with around 48% observed a single time. This clonotype has ten or more counts. Material for sequencing was blood. The TCR comes from an elderly man in good health. V and J are TRBV28 and TRBJ2-1; D possibly uses TRBD1 or TRBD2 (6 bases each). CDR3 sequence (DNA): TGTGCCAGCAGCCGGGGGCAAACCTACAATGAGCAGTTCTTC. Its translation is CASSRGQTYNEQFF.